This record covers a single T cell receptor (beta chain). What it binds is unknown. Primers: 60 Vbeta forward and 13 Jbeta reverse. The protocol was immunoSEQ multiplex PCR, while the TCRdb copy is restricted to in-frame clones and leaves out a portion. The sample has 100,000 to 150,000 clones; roughly 84% are singletons. These data belong to a study of cytomegalovirus exposure and HLA in healthy donors. Whole-study results and caveats: Reportedly, diagnosis of cytomegalovirus status by the classifier showed high specificity and sensitivity.

The sequencing input was PBMCs. This TCR was recovered from a woman aged 18-29 years in good health and CMV-seropositive.

The CDR3 bases are TGCGCCAGCAGTGAGAGTCGCGGGACCGAAAAACTGTTTTTT. It yields the protein CASSESRGTEKLFF. The rearrangement links TRBV10-2 to TRBJ1-4; tentative D call: TRBD1 (5 bases). Trimming left V 2 bases short and J 8 bases short, with 12 bases between. CDR1 is WSHSY and CDR2 is SAAADI in the germline V gene. CDR3 size: 14 residues.